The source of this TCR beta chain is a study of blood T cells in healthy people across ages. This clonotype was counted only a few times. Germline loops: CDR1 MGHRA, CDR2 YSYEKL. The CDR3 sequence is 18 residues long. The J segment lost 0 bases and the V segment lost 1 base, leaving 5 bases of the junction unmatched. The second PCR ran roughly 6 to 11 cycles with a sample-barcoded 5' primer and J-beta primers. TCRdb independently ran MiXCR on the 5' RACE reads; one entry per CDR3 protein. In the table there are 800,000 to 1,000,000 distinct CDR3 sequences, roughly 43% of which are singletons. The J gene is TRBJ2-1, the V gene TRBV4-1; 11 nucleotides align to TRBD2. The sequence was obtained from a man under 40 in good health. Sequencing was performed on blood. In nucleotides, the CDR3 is TGCGCCAGCAGCCAAGTAATAGCGGGGGGGGTCTCCTACAATGAGCAGTTCTTC. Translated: CASSQVIAGGVSYNEQFF.